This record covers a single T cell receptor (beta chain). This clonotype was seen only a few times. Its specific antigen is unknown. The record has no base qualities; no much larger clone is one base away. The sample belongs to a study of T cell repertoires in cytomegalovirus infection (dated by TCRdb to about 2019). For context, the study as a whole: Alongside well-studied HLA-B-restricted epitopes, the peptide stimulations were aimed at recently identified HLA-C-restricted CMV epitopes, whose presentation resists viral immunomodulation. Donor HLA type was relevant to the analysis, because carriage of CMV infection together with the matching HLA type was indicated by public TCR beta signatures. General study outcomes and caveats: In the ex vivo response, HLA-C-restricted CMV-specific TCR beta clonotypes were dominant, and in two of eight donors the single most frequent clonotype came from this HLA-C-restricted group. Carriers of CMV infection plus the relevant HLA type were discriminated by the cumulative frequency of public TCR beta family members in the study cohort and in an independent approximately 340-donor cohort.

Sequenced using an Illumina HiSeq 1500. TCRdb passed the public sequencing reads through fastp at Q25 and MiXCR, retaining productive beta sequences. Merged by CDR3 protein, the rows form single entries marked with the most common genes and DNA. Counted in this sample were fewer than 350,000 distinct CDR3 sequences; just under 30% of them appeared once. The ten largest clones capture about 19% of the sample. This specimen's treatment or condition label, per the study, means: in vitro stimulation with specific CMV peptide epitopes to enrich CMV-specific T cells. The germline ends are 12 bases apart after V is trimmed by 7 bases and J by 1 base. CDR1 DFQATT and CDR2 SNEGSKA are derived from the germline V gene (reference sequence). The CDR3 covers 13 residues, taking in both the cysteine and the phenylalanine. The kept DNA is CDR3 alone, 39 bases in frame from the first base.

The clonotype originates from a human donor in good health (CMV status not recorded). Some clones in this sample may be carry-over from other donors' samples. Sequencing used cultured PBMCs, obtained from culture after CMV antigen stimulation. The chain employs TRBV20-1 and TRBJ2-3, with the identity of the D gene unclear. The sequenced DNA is TGCAGTGTAGACCAGCCAGGCACAGATACGCAGTATTTT. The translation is CSVDQPGTDTQYF.